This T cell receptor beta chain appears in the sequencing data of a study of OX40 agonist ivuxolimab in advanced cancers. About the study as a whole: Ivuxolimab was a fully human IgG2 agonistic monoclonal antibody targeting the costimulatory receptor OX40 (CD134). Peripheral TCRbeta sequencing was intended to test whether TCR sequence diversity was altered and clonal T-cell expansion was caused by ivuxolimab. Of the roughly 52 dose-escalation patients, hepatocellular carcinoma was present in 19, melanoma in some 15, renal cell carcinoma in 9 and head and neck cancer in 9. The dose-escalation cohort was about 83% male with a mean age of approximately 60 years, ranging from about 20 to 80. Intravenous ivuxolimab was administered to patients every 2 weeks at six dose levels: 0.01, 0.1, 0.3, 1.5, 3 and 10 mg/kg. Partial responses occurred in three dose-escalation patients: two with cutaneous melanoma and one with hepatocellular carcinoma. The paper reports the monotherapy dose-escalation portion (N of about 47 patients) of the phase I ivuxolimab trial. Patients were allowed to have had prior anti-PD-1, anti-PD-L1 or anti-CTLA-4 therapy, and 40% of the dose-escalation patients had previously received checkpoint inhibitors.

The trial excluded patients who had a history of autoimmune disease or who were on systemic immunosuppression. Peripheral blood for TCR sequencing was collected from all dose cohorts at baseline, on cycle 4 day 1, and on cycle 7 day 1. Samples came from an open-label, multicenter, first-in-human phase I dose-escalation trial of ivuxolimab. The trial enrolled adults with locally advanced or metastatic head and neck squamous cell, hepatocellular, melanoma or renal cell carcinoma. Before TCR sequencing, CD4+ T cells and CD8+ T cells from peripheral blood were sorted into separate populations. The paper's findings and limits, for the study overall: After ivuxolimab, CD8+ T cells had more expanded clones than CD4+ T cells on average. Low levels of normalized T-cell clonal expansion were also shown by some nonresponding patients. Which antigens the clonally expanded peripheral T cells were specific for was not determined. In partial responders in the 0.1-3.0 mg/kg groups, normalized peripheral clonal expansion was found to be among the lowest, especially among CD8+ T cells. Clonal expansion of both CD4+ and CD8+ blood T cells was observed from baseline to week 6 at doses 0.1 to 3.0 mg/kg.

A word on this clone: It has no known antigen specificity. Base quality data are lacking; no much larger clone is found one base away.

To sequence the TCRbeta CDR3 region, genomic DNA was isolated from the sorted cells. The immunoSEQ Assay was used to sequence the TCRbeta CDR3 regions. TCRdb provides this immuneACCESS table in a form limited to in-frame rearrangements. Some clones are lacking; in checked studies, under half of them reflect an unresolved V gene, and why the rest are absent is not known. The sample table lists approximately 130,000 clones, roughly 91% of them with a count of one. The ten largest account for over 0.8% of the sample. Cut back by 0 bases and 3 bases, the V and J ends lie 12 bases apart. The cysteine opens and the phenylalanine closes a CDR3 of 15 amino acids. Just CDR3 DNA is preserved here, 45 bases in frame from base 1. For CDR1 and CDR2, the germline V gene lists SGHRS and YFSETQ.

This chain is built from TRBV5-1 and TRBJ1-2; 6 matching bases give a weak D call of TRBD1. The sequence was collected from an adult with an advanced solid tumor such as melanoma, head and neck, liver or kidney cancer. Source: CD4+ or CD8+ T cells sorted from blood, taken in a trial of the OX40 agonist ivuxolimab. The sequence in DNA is TGCGCCAGCAGCTTGGTTACATCAGGGGACTATGGCTACACCTTC. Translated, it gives CASSLVTSGDYGYTF.